Following are 5 T cell receptor beta chains from one sample sequenced in a study of T cells in tumors after PD-1 blockade. The data were produced by immunoSEQ multiplex PCR, yet TCRdb's version contains in-frame clones alone and is incomplete. The sample holds approximately 63,000 clones; roughly 70% are singletons and the top ten take over 3.5%. Sample: PBMCs, taken after anti-PD-1 treatment. The receptor source for this set is a human donor with basal cell carcinoma.

V usage is TRBV3-1 (or the pseudogene TRBV3-2) and J usage is TRBJ2-6; 9 nucleotides line up with TRBD2. CDR1 is LGHDT and CDR2 is YNNKEL in the germline V gene (reference sequence). The ends lost 1 base at V and 2 bases at J; junction bases unmatched: 3. This CDR3 is built from 17 residues. This CDR3 is CASSQAAGGAGANVLTF. The CDR3 coding sequence is TGTGCCAGCAGCCAAGCAGCGGGGGGTGCTGGGGCCAACGTCCTGACTTTC.

Only one count was recorded for this clone. The chain recombines TRBV6-6 with TRBJ1-5; D is undetermined. The V and J ends lost 6 bases and 3 bases respectively, with 9 bases between them. The germline V gene has CDR1 MNHNY and CDR2 SVGAGI (reference sequence). This CDR3 is built from 13 residues. CDR3 protein: CASSDRYNQPQHF. As DNA, the CDR3 is TGTGCCAGCAGCGACCGTTACAATCAGCCCCAGCATTTT.

The chain links TRBV7-9 to TRBJ2-5; possibly TRBD1 for D (6 bases). V dropped 5 bases and J dropped 4 bases, with 14 bases sitting between them. Germline V CDR1 and CDR2: SEHNR, FQNEAQ (reference sequence). The CDR3 covers 14 residues. This chain's CDR3 is CASSRPETGETQYF. The DNA for the CDR3 is TGTGCCAGCAGCCGACCGGAGACAGGAGAGACCCAGTACTTC. Full variable domain (outside the CDR3, taken from reference TRBV7-9 and TRBJ2-5): DTGVSQNPRHKITKRGQNVTFRCDPISEHNRLYWYRQTLGQGPEFLTYFQNEAQLEKSRLLSDRFSAERPKGSFSTLEIQRTEQGDSAMYLCASSRPETGETQYFGPGTRLLVL.

The chain couples TRBV18 to TRBJ1-4; the D is unclear. The germline V gene has CDR1 KGHSH and CDR2 LQKENI. The CDR3 is made up of 16 amino acids. The V gene lost 2 bases and the J gene lost 10 bases, with 20 bases spanning the gap. CDR3: CASSPETAQGGGKLFF. As DNA, the CDR3 is TGTGCCAGCTCACCAGAGACGGCCCAAGGAGGTGGAAAACTGTTTTTT.

As to this clone: At one of its ends the junction is not consistent with the germline gene, which may arise from a read error. This rearrangement joins TRBV5-4 to TRBJ1-4; D might be TRBD1 (5 bases). Germline V gives CDR1 SGHNT, CDR2 YYREEE (reference sequence). This CDR3 contains 14 residues. The CDR3 sequence: CASSTGTEQTKTVF. In DNA form, the CDR3 reads TGTGCCAGCAGCACCGGGACGGAACAGACCAAAACTGTTTTT.